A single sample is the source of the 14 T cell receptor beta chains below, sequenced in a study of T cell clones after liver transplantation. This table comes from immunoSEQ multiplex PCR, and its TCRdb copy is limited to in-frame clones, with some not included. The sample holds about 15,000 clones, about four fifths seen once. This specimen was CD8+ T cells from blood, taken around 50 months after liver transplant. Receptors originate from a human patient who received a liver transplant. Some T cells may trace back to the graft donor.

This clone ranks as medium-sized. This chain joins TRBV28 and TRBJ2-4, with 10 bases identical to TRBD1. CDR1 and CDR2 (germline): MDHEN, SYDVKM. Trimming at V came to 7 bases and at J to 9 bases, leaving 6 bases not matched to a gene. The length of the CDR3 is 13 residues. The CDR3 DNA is TGTGCCAGCAAGATGGGACAGGGGATCATTCAGTACTTC. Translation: CASKMGQGIIQYF. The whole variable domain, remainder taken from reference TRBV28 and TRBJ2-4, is DVKVTQSSRYLVKRTGEKVFLECVQDMDHENMFWYRQDPGLGLRLIYFSYDVKMKEKGDIPEGYSVSREKKERFSLILESASTNQTSMYLCASKMGQGIIQYFGAGTRLSVL.

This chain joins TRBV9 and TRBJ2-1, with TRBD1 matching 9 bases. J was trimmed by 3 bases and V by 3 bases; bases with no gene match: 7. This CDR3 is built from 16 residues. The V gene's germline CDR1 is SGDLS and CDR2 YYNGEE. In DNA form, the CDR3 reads TGTGCCAGCAGCGCCGAGGGGGGACAGGGCTACAATGAGCAGTTCTTC. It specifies CASSAEGGQGYNEQFF. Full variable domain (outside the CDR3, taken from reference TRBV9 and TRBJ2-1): DSGVTQTPKHLITATGQRVTLRCSPRSGDLSVYWYQQSLDQGLQFLIQYYNGEERAKGNILERFSAQQFPDLHSELNLSSLELGDSALYFCASSAEGGQGYNEQFFGPGTRLTVL.

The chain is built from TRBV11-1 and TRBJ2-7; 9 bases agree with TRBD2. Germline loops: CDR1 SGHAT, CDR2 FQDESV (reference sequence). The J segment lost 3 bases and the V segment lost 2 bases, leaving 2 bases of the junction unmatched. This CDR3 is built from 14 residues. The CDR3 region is CASSLLAGRYEQYF. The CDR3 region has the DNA TGTGCCAGCAGCTTACTAGCGGGACGCTACGAGCAGTACTTC.

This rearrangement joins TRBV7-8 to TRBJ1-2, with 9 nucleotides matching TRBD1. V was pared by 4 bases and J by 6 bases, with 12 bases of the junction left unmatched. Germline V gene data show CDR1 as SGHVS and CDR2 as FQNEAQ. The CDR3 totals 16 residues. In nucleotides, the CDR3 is TGTGCCAGCAGCTACTTTATCACAGGGGGCAATGATGGCTACACCTTC. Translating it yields CASSYFITGGNDGYTF.

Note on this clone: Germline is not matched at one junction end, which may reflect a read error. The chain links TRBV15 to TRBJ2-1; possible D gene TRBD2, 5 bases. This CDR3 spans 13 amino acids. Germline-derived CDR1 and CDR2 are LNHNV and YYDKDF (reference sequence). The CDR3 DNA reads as TGTGCCACCAGCATACCCCCGAGGGATGAGCCGTTCTTC. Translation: CATSIPPRDEPFF.

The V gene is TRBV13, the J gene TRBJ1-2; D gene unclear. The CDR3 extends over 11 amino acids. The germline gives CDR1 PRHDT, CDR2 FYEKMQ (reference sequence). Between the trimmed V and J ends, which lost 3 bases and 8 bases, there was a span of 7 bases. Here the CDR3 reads CASSLNEGYTF. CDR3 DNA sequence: TGTGCCAGCAGCTTGAATGAGGGCTACACCTTC.

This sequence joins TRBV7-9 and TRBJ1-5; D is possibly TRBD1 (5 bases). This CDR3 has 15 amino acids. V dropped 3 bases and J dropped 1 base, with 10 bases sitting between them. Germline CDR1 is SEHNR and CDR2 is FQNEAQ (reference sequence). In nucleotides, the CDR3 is TGTGCCAGCAGCTTGGTGGGGGGGAGCAATCAGCCCCAGCATTTT. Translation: CASSLVGGSNQPQHF.

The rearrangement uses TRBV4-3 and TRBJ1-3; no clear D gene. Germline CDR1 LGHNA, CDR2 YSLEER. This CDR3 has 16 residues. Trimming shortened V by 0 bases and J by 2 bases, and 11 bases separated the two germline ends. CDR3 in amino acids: CASSQDMANPGNTIYF. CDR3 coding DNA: TGCGCCAGCAGCCAAGATATGGCAAATCCTGGAAACACCATATATTTT.

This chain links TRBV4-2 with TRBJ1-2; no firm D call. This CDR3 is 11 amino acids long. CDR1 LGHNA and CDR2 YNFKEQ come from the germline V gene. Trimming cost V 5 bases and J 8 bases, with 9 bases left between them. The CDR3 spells CASSYLSGYTF. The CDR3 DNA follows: TGTGCCAGCAGCTACCTTTCCGGCTACACCTTC.

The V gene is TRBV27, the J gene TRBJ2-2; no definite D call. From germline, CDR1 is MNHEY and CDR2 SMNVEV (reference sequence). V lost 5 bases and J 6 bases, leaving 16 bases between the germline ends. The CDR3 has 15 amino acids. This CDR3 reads CASSHPGPTPGELFF. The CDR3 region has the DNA TGTGCCAGCAGTCACCCCGGGCCTACACCCGGGGAGCTGTTTTTT.

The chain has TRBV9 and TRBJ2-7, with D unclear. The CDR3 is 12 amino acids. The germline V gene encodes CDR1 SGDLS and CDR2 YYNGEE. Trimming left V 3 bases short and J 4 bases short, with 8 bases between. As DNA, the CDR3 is TGTGCCAGCAGCGCGGACGGGTACGAGCAGTACTTC. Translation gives CASSADGYEQYF.

In nucleotides, the CDR3 is TGTGCCAGCAGTACGACGGGGGGCTCCTACAATGAGCAGTTCTTC. Amino acid sequence: CASSTTGGSYNEQFF. V and J are TRBV6-5 and TRBJ2-1; 7 bases map to TRBD2. The V segment lost 5 bases and the J segment 0 bases; nucleotides outside the gene matches: 4. CDR1 is MNHEY, CDR2 SVGAGI, per germline. This CDR3 contains 15 residues.

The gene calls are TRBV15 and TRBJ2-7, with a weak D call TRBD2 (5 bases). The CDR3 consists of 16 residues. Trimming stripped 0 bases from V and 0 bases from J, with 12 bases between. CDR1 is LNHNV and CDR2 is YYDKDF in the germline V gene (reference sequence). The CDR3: CATSRDVSVASYEQYF. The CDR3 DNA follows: TGTGCCACCAGCAGAGATGTTAGCGTCGCCTCCTACGAGCAGTACTTC. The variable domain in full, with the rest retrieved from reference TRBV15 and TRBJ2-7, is DAMVIQNPRYQVTQFGKPVTLSCSQTLNHNVMYWYQQKSSQAPKLLFHYYDKDFNNEADTPDNFQSRRPNTSFCFLDIRSPGLGDTAMYLCATSRDVSVASYEQYFGPGTRLTVT.

The CDR3 region is CASSTPRDFGRETQYF. For the CDR3, the DNA is TGTGCCAGCAGCACCCCCCGGGACTTTGGGAGGGAGACCCAGTACTTC. The chain employs TRBV11-3 and TRBJ2-5, with a tentative D call TRBD2 (6 bases). The CDR3 contains 16 residues. Per germline, CDR1 SGHNT and CDR2 YENEEA. V lost 5 bases to trimming and J lost 5 bases, with 21 bases between them. Full variable domain (outside the CDR3, taken from reference TRBV11-3 and TRBJ2-5): EAGVVQSPRYKIIEKKQPVAFWCNPISGHNTLYWYLQNLGQGPELLIRYENEEAVDDSQLPKDRFSAERLKGVDSTLKIQPAELGDSAVYLCASSTPRDFGRETQYFGPGTRLLVL.